The rows below give T cell receptor beta chains drawn from one sample of a study of cytomegalovirus exposure and HLA in healthy donors. The data were produced by immunoSEQ multiplex PCR, yet TCRdb's version contains in-frame clones alone and is incomplete. In the table there are hundreds of thousands of clones, 70% to 90% of which are singletons. Specimen: PBMCs. The receptor set was obtained from a woman between 18 and 30 years old in good health and CMV-seronegative. The CDR3 runs from the conserved cysteine through the conserved F or W. A D gene is named only where the DNA matches it firmly. Clone size, where shown, is once, few, many, or a class for clones that have expanded.

v_gene: TRBV2
j_gene: TRBJ2-1
len: 10
d_gene: NA
abundance: NA
CDR3nt: TGTGCCAGCAGGGCAAATGAGCAGTTCTTC
CDR3aa: CASRANEQFF

v_gene: TRBV25-1
j_gene: TRBJ1-4
len: 15
d_gene: TRBD1
abundance: NA
CDR3nt: TGTGCCAGCAGTGTCGGACAGGTCGTGGGTGAAAAACTGTTTTTT
CDR3aa: CASSVGQVVGEKLFF

v_gene: TRBV7-9
j_gene: TRBJ1-4
len: 15
d_gene: NA
abundance: NA
CDR3nt: TGTGCCAGCAGCACCTCGGAGAGGCGGAATGAAAAACTGTTTTTT
CDR3aa: CASSTSERRNEKLFF

v_gene: TRBV5-1
j_gene: TRBJ1-1
len: 12
d_gene: NA
abundance: NA
CDR3nt: TGCGCCAGCTTTAATGAGGGCCCTGAAGCTTTCTTT
CDR3aa: CASFNEGPEAFF

v_gene: TRBV28
j_gene: TRBJ2-3
len: 16
d_gene: TRBD2
abundance: NA
CDR3nt: TGTGCCAGCAGTTTGGGAGCGGGGTGGGGCACAGATACGCAGTATTTT
CDR3aa: CASSLGAGWGTDTQYF

v_gene: TRBV2
j_gene: TRBJ1-2
len: 16
d_gene: NA
abundance: NA
CDR3nt: TGTGCCAGCAACCCCCCGGCAGGGAACTTTAACTATGGCTACACCTTC
CDR3aa: CASNPPAGNFNYGYTF

v_gene: TRBV6-1
j_gene: TRBJ2-1
len: 15
d_gene: TRBD2
abundance: NA
CDR3nt: TGTGCCAGCAGTGAAATAAGCGGGAGGGCCGGAGAGCAGTTCTTC
CDR3aa: CASSEISGRAGEQFF

v_gene: TRBV2
j_gene: TRBJ1-2
len: 13
d_gene: NA
abundance: few
CDR3nt: TGTGCCAGCAGTGAGGGGGGGCCCTATGGCTACACCTTC
CDR3aa: CASSEGGPYGYTF

v_gene: TRBV6-6
j_gene: TRBJ2-5
len: 13
d_gene: TRBD2
abundance: NA
CDR3nt: TGTGCCAGCAGGGGACTAGCGGCAGAGACCCAGTACTTC
CDR3aa: CASRGLAAETQYF

v_gene: TRBV27
j_gene: TRBJ2-4
len: 14
d_gene: TRBD2
abundance: NA
CDR3nt: TGTGCCAGCAGTCCGTGGACTAGCGGGGGTTTTGAGTACTTC
CDR3aa: CASSPWTSGGFEYF

v_gene: TRBV27
j_gene: TRBJ2-1
len: 14
d_gene: NA
abundance: NA
CDR3nt: TGTGCCAGCAGTTTAGTCAATCGACGGGGGGAGCAGTTCTTC
CDR3aa: CASSLVNRRGEQFF

v_gene: TRBV6-4
j_gene: TRBJ2-3
len: 14
d_gene: NA
abundance: NA
CDR3nt: TGTGCCAGCAGTGACTCTTTTGAGGTTGATACGCAGTATTTT
CDR3aa: CASSDSFEVDTQYF

v_gene: TRBV15
j_gene: TRBJ2-5
len: 16
d_gene: TRBD2
abundance: NA
CDR3nt: TGTGCCACCAGCAGAGATCCCCCTAGCGGGAGTGAGACCCAGTACTTC
CDR3aa: CATSRDPPSGSETQYF

v_gene: TRBV27
j_gene: TRBJ2-5
len: 17
d_gene: TRBD2
abundance: NA
CDR3nt: TGTGCCAGCAGTTTATCGGACGGGAGGGCCCGAAAAGAGACCCAGTACTTC
CDR3aa: CASSLSDGRARKETQYF

v_gene: TRBV9
j_gene: TRBJ2-3
len: 13
d_gene: NA
abundance: NA
CDR3nt: TGTGCCAGCAGCGTAGCGCGGAAAGATACGCAGTATTTT
CDR3aa: CASSVARKDTQYF

v_gene: TRBV5-4
j_gene: TRBJ2-1
len: 12
d_gene: NA
abundance: NA
CDR3nt: TGTGCCAGCAGCTTGGAACTCGAGGAGCAGTTCTTC
CDR3aa: CASSLELEEQFF

v_gene: TRBV5-1
j_gene: TRBJ2-7
len: 13
d_gene: NA
abundance: NA
CDR3nt: TGCGCCAGCAGCTTTGAAGGGGTGGGCGAGCAGTACTTC
CDR3aa: CASSFEGVGEQYF

v_gene: TRBV7-2
j_gene: TRBJ2-1
len: 13
d_gene: NA
abundance: NA
CDR3nt: TGTGCCAGCAGCCGAGGACCCGGAGGTGAGCAGTTCTTC
CDR3aa: CASSRGPGGEQFF

v_gene: TRBV4-1
j_gene: TRBJ2-3
len: 17
d_gene: TRBD2
abundance: NA
CDR3nt: TGCGCCAGCAGCCAAGCTAGCGGGACCCTGAGCACAGATACGCAGTATTTT
CDR3aa: CASSQASGTLSTDTQYF

v_gene: TRBV2
j_gene: TRBJ1-1
len: 13
d_gene: NA
abundance: NA
CDR3nt: TGTGCCAGCAGTTTTGACACGAACACTGAAGCTTTCTTT
CDR3aa: CASSFDTNTEAFF

v_gene: TRBV2
j_gene: TRBJ1-6
len: 18
d_gene: NA
abundance: NA
CDR3nt: TGTGCCAGCAGTGAAGCGTCGGAACAGCCTTCATATAATTCACCCCTCCACTTT
CDR3aa: CASSEASEQPSYNSPLHF

v_gene: TRBV28
j_gene: TRBJ2-6
len: 16
d_gene: NA
abundance: NA
CDR3nt: TGTGCCAGCATCACTCCCAGGGGCTCTGGGGCCAACGTCCTGACTTTC
CDR3aa: CASITPRGSGANVLTF

v_gene: TRBV6-5
j_gene: TRBJ2-7
len: 13
d_gene: TRBD1
abundance: few
CDR3nt: TGTGCCAGCAGTCCCTGGACAGGGACCGAGCAGTACTTC
CDR3aa: CASSPWTGTEQYF

v_gene: TRBV5-1
j_gene: TRBJ1-2
len: 14
d_gene: NA
abundance: NA
CDR3nt: TGCGCCAGCAGCTTGAACAGAAAGAACTATGGCTACACCTTC
CDR3aa: CASSLNRKNYGYTF

v_gene: TRBV6-5
j_gene: TRBJ2-1
len: 16
d_gene: NA
abundance: NA
CDR3nt: TGTGCCAGCAGTTACTCGGGGGCGACCTCCTACAATGAGCAGTTCTTC
CDR3aa: CASSYSGATSYNEQFF

v_gene: TRBV6-5
j_gene: TRBJ2-7
len: 16
d_gene: TRBD2
abundance: NA
CDR3nt: TGTGCCAGCAGTTACCGGGCTAGCGGGGTGACCTACGAGCAGTACTTC
CDR3aa: CASSYRASGVTYEQYF

v_gene: TRBV28
j_gene: TRBJ2-7
len: 15
d_gene: TRBD1
abundance: NA
CDR3nt: TGTGCCAGCAGCCGAAACAGGGGGCGCGGCTACGAGCAGTACTTC
CDR3aa: CASSRNRGRGYEQYF

v_gene: TRBV9
j_gene: TRBJ2-5
len: 14
d_gene: NA
abundance: NA
CDR3nt: TGTGCCAGCAGCGTAGGTCTCGGCGGGGAGACCCAGTACTTC
CDR3aa: CASSVGLGGETQYF

v_gene: TRBV9
j_gene: TRBJ2-2
len: 14
d_gene: NA
abundance: NA
CDR3nt: TGTGCCAGCAGCCCCGGATCCGGAGCCGGGGAGCTGTTTTTT
CDR3aa: CASSPGSGAGELFF

v_gene: TRBV11-2
j_gene: TRBJ2-1
len: 14
d_gene: NA
abundance: NA
CDR3nt: TGTGCCAGCAGCGAACCCCAGGTCTACAATGAGCAGTTCTTC
CDR3aa: CASSEPQVYNEQFF

v_gene: TRBV29-1
j_gene: TRBJ1-2
len: 13
d_gene: TRBD1
abundance: NA
CDR3nt: TGCAGCGTTGAACTACAGGGGTTCTATGGCTACACCTTC
CDR3aa: CSVELQGFYGYTF

v_gene: TRBV7-3
j_gene: TRBJ1-5
len: 15
d_gene: NA
abundance: few
CDR3nt: TGTGCCAGCAGCTTGCGTGGGGGCCAAGGACAGCCCCAGCATTTT
CDR3aa: CASSLRGGQGQPQHF

v_gene: TRBV4-1
j_gene: TRBJ1-4
len: 16
d_gene: NA
abundance: NA
CDR3nt: TGCGCCAGCAGCCAAGTTGCAGGGTCGTATAATGAAAAACTGTTTTTT
CDR3aa: CASSQVAGSYNEKLFF

v_gene: TRBV7-9
j_gene: TRBJ1-6
len: 14
d_gene: TRBD1
abundance: NA
CDR3nt: TGTGCCAGCAGCCCAGGACAGGGGGGTTCACCCCTCCACTTT
CDR3aa: CASSPGQGGSPLHF

v_gene: TRBV19
j_gene: TRBJ1-1
len: 15
d_gene: NA
abundance: NA
CDR3nt: TGTGCCAGTAGTCCTCCCTCATACAGGAACACTGAAGCTTTCTTT
CDR3aa: CASSPPSYRNTEAFF

v_gene: TRBV6-5
j_gene: TRBJ1-1
len: 15
d_gene: TRBD1
abundance: NA
CDR3nt: TGTGCCAGCAGTTACTCAACAGGGGTGGACACTGAAGCTTTCTTT
CDR3aa: CASSYSTGVDTEAFF

v_gene: TRBV6-1
j_gene: TRBJ1-1
len: 13
d_gene: NA
abundance: NA
CDR3nt: TGTGCCAGCAGTGAAGTCAGGGACACTGAAGCTTTCTTT
CDR3aa: CASSEVRDTEAFF

v_gene: TRBV27
j_gene: TRBJ2-3
len: 15
d_gene: TRBD2
abundance: NA
CDR3nt: TGTGCCAGCAGTTGGGGGGGAACTAGCACAGATACGCAGTATTTT
CDR3aa: CASSWGGTSTDTQYF

v_gene: TRBV7-2
j_gene: TRBJ1-2
len: 14
d_gene: NA
abundance: NA
CDR3nt: TGTGCCAGCAGCGGAGGCTTCCCTTCCTATGGCTACACCTTC
CDR3aa: CASSGGFPSYGYTF

v_gene: TRBV7-8
j_gene: TRBJ1-5
len: 14
d_gene: NA
abundance: NA
CDR3nt: TGTGCCAGCAGCTCGTTTAGGGGGAATCAGCCCCAGCATTTT
CDR3aa: CASSSFRGNQPQHF

v_gene: TRBV5-6
j_gene: TRBJ2-5
len: 19
d_gene: TRBD2
abundance: NA
CDR3nt: TGTGCCAGCAGATGGGGTAGCGGGGAAGCCTTAAAGGGTGGAGAGACCCAGTACTTC
CDR3aa: CASRWGSGEALKGGETQYF

v_gene: TRBV30
j_gene: TRBJ1-4
len: 14
d_gene: NA
abundance: once
CDR3nt: TGTGCCTGGGCTCTCGGGACAACTAATGAAAAACTGTTTTTT
CDR3aa: CAWALGTTNEKLFF

v_gene: TRBV9
j_gene: TRBJ1-2
len: 12
d_gene: NA
abundance: NA
CDR3nt: TGTGCCAGCAGCGTAGGAGCGGACTCTCTCTTCTTC
CDR3aa: CASSVGADSLFF

v_gene: TRBV27
j_gene: TRBJ2-7
len: 12
d_gene: TRBD2
abundance: NA
CDR3nt: TGTGCCACCGGGGGGGGTGAGTACGAGCAGTACTTC
CDR3aa: CATGGGEYEQYF

v_gene: TRBV21-1
j_gene: TRBJ1-2
len: 13
d_gene: NA
abundance: NA
CDR3nt: TGTGCCAGCATCCAAGGGGACAGATATGGCTACACCTTC
CDR3aa: CASIQGDRYGYTF

v_gene: TRBV28
j_gene: TRBJ2-1
len: 14
d_gene: TRBD1
abundance: NA
CDR3nt: TGTGCCAGCACCGGACAGGGGATTTACAATGAGCAGTTCTTC
CDR3aa: CASTGQGIYNEQFF

v_gene: TRBV4-1
j_gene: TRBJ1-2
len: 14
d_gene: NA
abundance: NA
CDR3nt: TGCGCCAGCAGCCAAGTGGACGGGGAACATGGCTACACCTTC
CDR3aa: CASSQVDGEHGYTF

v_gene: TRBV5-1
j_gene: TRBJ2-3
len: 15
d_gene: TRBD2
abundance: NA
CDR3nt: TGCGCCAGCAGCGGAGGGACTAGCGGGACGGATACGCAGTATTTT
CDR3aa: CASSGGTSGTDTQYF